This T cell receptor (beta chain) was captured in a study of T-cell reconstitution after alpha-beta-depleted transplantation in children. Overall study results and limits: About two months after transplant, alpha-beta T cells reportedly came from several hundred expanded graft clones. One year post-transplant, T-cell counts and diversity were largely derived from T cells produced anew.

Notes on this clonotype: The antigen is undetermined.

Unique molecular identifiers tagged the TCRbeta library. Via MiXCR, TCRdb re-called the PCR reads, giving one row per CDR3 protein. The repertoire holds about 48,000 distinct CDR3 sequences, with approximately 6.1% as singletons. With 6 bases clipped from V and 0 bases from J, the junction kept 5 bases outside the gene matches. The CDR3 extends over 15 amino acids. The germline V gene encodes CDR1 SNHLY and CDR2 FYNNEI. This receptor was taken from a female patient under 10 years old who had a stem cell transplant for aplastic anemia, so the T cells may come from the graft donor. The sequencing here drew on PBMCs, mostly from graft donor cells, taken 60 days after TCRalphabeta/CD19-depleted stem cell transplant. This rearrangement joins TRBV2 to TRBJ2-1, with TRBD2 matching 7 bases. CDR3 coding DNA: TGTGCCAGCAGCGCTACTAGCGCCTCCTACAATGAGCAGTTCTTC. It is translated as CASSATSASYNEQFF.